This TCR beta chain was documented in a study of blood T cell repertoires in COVID-19 (dated by TCRdb to the early 2020s). About the investigation overall: Samples from collaborators originated in the United States, Italy and Spain and spanned both the acute and convalescent phases of COVID-19. The material from the prospective study consisted of cDNA or gDNA derived from T cells, B-cell-depleted T cells, or PBMCs. Deeply sampled blood TCRbeta repertoires from subjects exposed to, actively infected with, or recovered from COVID-19 were included in the dataset. A freely available public database, intended as a resource for researchers studying the immune response to SARS-CoV-2, is where the repertoires were released. Samples came from the ongoing ImmuneRACE study (first 160 participants) plus 1,254 subjects from 6 global collaborators. Sample metadata almost always included a de-identified subject ID, COVID-19 status, age in years and sex. Where available, HLA class I and class II types were taken from metadata supplied by the sample provider and were not determined by assay-based typing.

TCRbeta CDR3 regions were amplified from genomic DNA using the immunoSEQ Assay, a bias-controlled multiplex PCR. The source study handled its data this way. Within the assay, amplification of reference gene primers was used to estimate how many nucleated cells each sample contained. To quantify the absolute abundance of each unique TCRbeta CDR3 rearrangement, sequence reads were collapsed and filtered. Productive Simpson clonality was computed per sample as the square root of Simpson's diversity index over productive rearrangements. In its TCRdb copy, this immuneACCESS table keeps in-frame sequences only and misses some clones. Where compared with another copy, unresolved V genes explain less than half of these, and the others have no known cause. V and J calls and clone size follow that table, whereas D and trimming were derived from the DNA. The table for this sample lists some 290,000 clones; about nine tenths of them were counted only once. The ten largest clones represent about 12% of the sample.

A remark on this clone: The target of this receptor is not known. Per-nucleotide qualities are absent, and no much larger clonotype sits a single base away.

The CDR3 goes from the cysteine to the phenylalanine over 17 residues. Only the CDR3 region is kept as DNA, spanning 51 bases read in frame from base 1. Here is what the overall study found, with its caveats: Clinical and demographic metadata were provided uncurated, with the amount varying by source and participant.

In Seattle, one collaborating source enrolled patients while the infection was active and tracked those patients longitudinally over the course of disease. Each collaborating institution followed its own protocols to collect whole blood in K2EDTA tubes. Collaborator samples were shipped for TCRbeta analysis as frozen whole blood, isolated PBMCs, or DNA extracted from either sample type. Sequencing was done on a sample of peripheral blood. This chain joins TRBV21-1 to TRBJ2-7; the DNA was not compared with TRBD1, the D call given in the table. TRBV21-1 counts as a pseudogene. This receptor was obtained from a woman younger than 45 with COVID-19, enrolled during active disease. The DNA sequence reads TGTGCCAGCAGCAAGCAGGACAGGGGTACCCAAGCCTACGAGCAGTACTTC. This codes for CASSKQDRGTQAYEQYF.